A selection of T cell receptor beta chains follows, all from one sample in a study of blood T cell repertoires in COVID-19. Profiled with immunoSEQ multiplex PCR; TCRdb holds only in-frame clones, not every one. The sample lists a few hundred thousand clones, 75% to 85% occurring once. The specimen was peripheral blood. Source of these receptors: a woman aged 45-65 years with acute or convalescent COVID-19. The CDR3 runs from the conserved cysteine through the conserved F or W. Fields, in order: J gene, D gene, V gene, CDR3 protein, CDR3 DNA. D genes are given only for firm matches.

j_gene: TRBJ1-6
d_gene: NA
v_gene: TRBV4-1
CDR3aa: CASSQDPGYYNSPLHF
CDR3nt: TGCGCCAGCAGCCAAGATCCAGGGTATTATAATTCACCCCTCCACTTT

j_gene: TRBJ2-3
d_gene: TRBD1
v_gene: TRBV10-1
CDR3aa: CASTLGTGGSDTQYF
CDR3nt: TGCGCCAGCACCCTCGGGACAGGGGGCTCAGATACGCAGTATTTT

j_gene: TRBJ2-4
d_gene: NA
v_gene: TRBV3-1/TRBV3-2
CDR3aa: CASSQAGENIQYF
CDR3nt: TGTGCCAGCAGCCAAGCGGGGGAAAACATTCAGTACTTC

j_gene: TRBJ2-1
d_gene: TRBD2
v_gene: TRBV3-1/TRBV3-2
CDR3aa: CASSLSAGRYNEQFF
CDR3nt: TGTGCCAGCAGCCTATCAGCGGGGCGCTACAATGAGCAGTTCTTC

j_gene: TRBJ1-6
d_gene: TRBD1
v_gene: TRBV7-8
CDR3aa: CASSITGGASPLHF
CDR3nt: TGTGCCAGCAGCATCACAGGGGGCGCATCACCCCTCCACTTT

j_gene: TRBJ2-3
d_gene: TRBD2
v_gene: TRBV6-2/TRBV6-3
CDR3aa: CASSRRLAGDLTDTQYF
CDR3nt: TGTGCCAGCAGCCGGAGACTAGCGGGGGACCTCACAGATACGCAGTATTTT

j_gene: TRBJ2-7
d_gene: TRBD1
v_gene: TRBV16
CDR3aa: CASSPWTGRYEQYF
CDR3nt: TGTGCCAGCAGCCCATGGACAGGGAGGTACGAGCAGTACTTC

j_gene: TRBJ2-1
d_gene: NA
v_gene: TRBV29-1
CDR3aa: CSVVTYNEQFF
CDR3nt: TGCAGCGTCGTTACCTACAATGAGCAGTTCTTC

j_gene: TRBJ1-5
d_gene: NA
v_gene: TRBV28
CDR3aa: CASSLYRGNVGNQPQHF
CDR3nt: TGTGCCAGCAGCCTCTACCGGGGGAATGTGGGCAATCAGCCCCAGCATTTT

j_gene: TRBJ1-2
d_gene: NA
v_gene: TRBV13
CDR3aa: CASRLGGGNYGYTF
CDR3nt: TGTGCCAGCCGCCTGGGGGGGGGCAACTATGGCTACACCTTC

j_gene: TRBJ1-4
d_gene: NA
v_gene: TRBV9
CDR3aa: CASSVQGGTNEKLFF
CDR3nt: TGTGCCAGCAGCGTACAGGGTGGAACTAATGAAAAACTGTTTTTT

j_gene: TRBJ1-1
d_gene: NA
v_gene: TRBV7-2
CDR3aa: CASSFGDTGRAEAFF
CDR3nt: TGTGCCAGCAGCTTCGGAGACACAGGAAGGGCTGAAGCTTTCTTT

j_gene: TRBJ1-2
d_gene: TRBD1
v_gene: TRBV6-1
CDR3aa: CASSEAVSTGEGYTF
CDR3nt: TGTGCCAGCAGTGAAGCCGTAAGCACAGGGGAAGGCTACACCTTC